One sample yielded the 15 T cell receptor beta chains listed below, sequenced in a study of memory CD4+ T cells and cytomegalovirus serostatus. The sort gate was single viable CD3+CD4+CD8-CD45RO+ cells for memory CD4+ T cells. The data were produced by immunoSEQ multiplex PCR, yet TCRdb's version contains in-frame clones alone and is incomplete. There are 40,000 to 45,000 clones in the sample; just over 75% occur only once, and roughly 2% lies in the top ten. Material: memory CD4+ T cells from blood. The receptors were sampled from an adult in good health and CMV-seronegative.

The chain employs TRBV5-4 and TRBJ2-3, with D possibly matching TRBD2 (5 bases). Trimming shortened V by 0 bases and J by 4 bases, and 9 bases separated the two germline ends. Germline CDR1 reads SGHNT; CDR2 reads YYREEE (reference sequence). CDR3 length: 14 amino acids. The CDR3 DNA reads as TGTGCCAGCAGCTTGGGGCTAGCTGCAGATACGCAGTATTTT. Protein: CASSLGLAADTQYF.

The chain employs TRBV5-1 and TRBJ2-6; D is ambiguous. The CDR3 sequence is 17 residues long. Germline V gene lookup returns CDR1 SGHRS and CDR2 YFSETQ. V lost 0 bases, J lost 0 bases, and 10 bases lay in between. CDR3: CASSLVGPHSGANVLTF. In DNA form, the CDR3 reads TGCGCCAGCAGCTTGGTTGGACCGCACTCTGGGGCCAACGTCCTGACTTTC.

The chain links TRBV2 to TRBJ1-6; D not resolved. Germline lookup yields CDR1 SNHLY and CDR2 FYNNEI. Trimming took off 3 bases at V and 13 bases at J, with 7 bases between the two ends. The CDR3 runs 11 residues. The CDR3 protein is CASSDSWPLHF. Here the CDR3 DNA reads TGTGCCAGCAGTGACTCCTGGCCCCTCCACTTT. Looking up the rest from reference TRBV2 and TRBJ1-6 gives the full variable domain: EPEVTQTPSHQVTQMGQEVILRCVPISNHLYFYWYRQILGQKVEFLVSFYNNEISEKSEIFDDQFSVERPDGSNFTLKIRSTKLEDSAMYFCASSDSWPLHFGNGTRLTVT.

This rearrangement joins TRBV28 to TRBJ1-2, with 7 bases identical to TRBD1. The CDR3 totals 15 residues. Germline CDR1 reads MDHEN; CDR2 reads SYDVKM. With V trimmed by 3 bases and J by 8 bases, 12 bases remained unmatched. The CDR3 reads CASSFTSDRSKGYTF. CDR3 nucleotide sequence: TGTGCCAGCAGTTTTACCTCGGACAGGTCAAAAGGCTACACCTTC.

The rearrangement uses TRBV6-1 and TRBJ1-5; no clear D. The CDR3 spans 16 residues. Germline CDR1 MNHNS, CDR2 SASEGT. Between the trimmed V and J ends, which lost 0 bases and 6 bases, there was a span of 15 bases. This CDR3 reads CASSEALTPRTQPQHF. CDR3 DNA sequence: TGTGCCAGCAGTGAAGCGCTGACGCCTCGAACTCAGCCCCAGCATTTT.

This chain links TRBV5-1 with TRBJ1-1; D gene unclear. V was trimmed by 0 bases and J by 1 base, leaving 10 bases between them. The CDR3 sequence is 15 residues long. CDR1 SGHRS and CDR2 YFSETQ come from the germline V gene. In nucleotides, the CDR3 is TGCGCCAGCAGCTTGGGTGGAGGCCGGAACACTGAAGCTTTCTTT. Encoded protein: CASSLGGGRNTEAFF.

The chain is built from TRBV4-2 and TRBJ2-1; D ambiguous. This CDR3 is 14 amino acids long. Germline lookup yields CDR1 LGHNA and CDR2 YNFKEQ. V lost 4 bases, J lost 5 bases, and 12 bases lay in between. CDR3 sequence reads: CASSLRPQNNEQFF. The CDR3 region has the DNA TGTGCCAGCAGCCTCAGACCCCAAAACAATGAGCAGTTCTTC.

The V call is TRBV30, the J call TRBJ1-2; D uncertain. Trimming shortened V by 6 bases and J by 3 bases, and 5 bases separated the two germline ends. The germline V gene encodes CDR1 GTSNPN and CDR2 SVGIG (reference sequence). The CDR3 contains 10 residues. The CDR3 protein is CACDHYGYTF. As DNA, the CDR3 is TGTGCCTGTGACCACTATGGCTACACCTTC.

This clone was seen once. The rearrangement joins TRBV15 to TRBJ2-7; perhaps TRBD2 as D (6 bases). V gave up 3 bases and J gave up 7 bases, with 16 bases separating them. The CDR3 runs 14 residues. The germline CDR1 and CDR2 sequences are LNHNV and YYDKDF (reference sequence). CDR3 sequence (DNA): TGTGCCACCAGCAGGTCCGGGACTGTTGTTGAGCAGTACTTC. This encodes CATSRSGTVVEQYF.

The V call is TRBV29-1, the J call TRBJ1-2; 7 positions match TRBD1. The CDR3 is 16 residues long. The V segment lost 6 bases and the J segment 0 bases; nucleotides outside the gene matches: 13. The germline V gene has CDR1 SQVTM and CDR2 ANQGSEA. The CDR3: CSVRGDSNQANYGYTF. In nucleotides, the CDR3 is TGCAGCGTGAGGGGGGACAGTAACCAAGCTAACTATGGCTACACCTTC.

The chain employs TRBV19 and TRBJ1-2, with unresolved D. This CDR3 has 14 amino acids. V was shortened by 6 bases and J by 7 bases, with 18 bases between the two germline ends. Germline V CDR1 and CDR2: LNHDA, SQIVND (reference sequence). The CDR3 DNA follows: TGTGCCAGTAGGTCGGATCCTACTGACTCTGGCTACACCTTC. Encoded protein: CASRSDPTDSGYTF.

This rearrangement joins TRBV9 to TRBJ2-5; D is ambiguous. Looked up from germline, CDR1 is SGDLS and CDR2 is YYNGEE. The CDR3 is made up of 15 amino acids. The ends were cut back, 0 bases at V and 0 bases at J, with 9 bases in the middle. CDR3 nucleotide sequence: TGTGCCAGCAGCGTAGCTACGGCGTACCAAGAGACCCAGTACTTC. Its translation: CASSVATAYQETQYF.

Within the sample, this clone is medium-sized. The rearrangement links TRBV2 to TRBJ1-6; unclear D gene. CDR3 length equals 16 residues. V was trimmed by 8 bases and J by 0 bases, leaving 14 bases between them. CDR1 SNHLY and CDR2 FYNNEI come from the germline V gene. The CDR3 DNA is TGTGCCAGCCAGAGGAGTACAAGCTCCTATAATTCACCCCTCCACTTT. Amino acids: CASQRSTSSYNSPLHF.

This chain connects TRBV11-2 to TRBJ2-4; TRBD1 matches at 7 bases. Germline loops: CDR1 SGHAT, CDR2 FQNNGV. The J segment lost 11 bases and the V segment lost 2 bases, leaving 3 bases of the junction unmatched. The CDR3 has 12 amino acids. CDR3 nucleotide sequence: TGTGCCAGCAGCTTAAGGGACAGCGTTCAGTACTTC. Protein sequence: CASSLRDSVQYF.

This chain links TRBV6-5 with TRBJ1-5, with 8 bases that match TRBD1. The CDR3 spans 14 residues. V shed 9 bases and J 2 bases; nucleotides not matched to a gene: 6. The germline gives CDR1 MNHEY, CDR2 SVGAGI. CDR3: CASSTTGGNQPQHF. CDR3 coding DNA: TGTGCCAGTAGCACGACAGGGGGCAATCAGCCCCAGCATTTT.